A single sample is the source of the 11 T cell receptor beta chains below, sequenced in a study of identical twins. TCRdb passed the 5' RACE reads through MiXCR, listing each CDR3 protein once. The sample has 1.5 million or so distinct CDR3 sequences, around 33% seen once; the top ten hold 0.27%. Sequencing was performed on cord blood. The origin of the receptors is a newborn girl in good health.

Remarks on this clonotype: One end of the junction fails to match germline, which may point to a read error. The J gene is TRBJ2-1, the V gene TRBV29-1; 10 nucleotides line up with TRBD1. CDR1 is SQVTM, CDR2 ANQGSEA, per germline. The CDR3 totals 13 residues. CDR3 amino acids: CSVGGTGVNDQFF. The DNA for the CDR3 is TGCAGCGTTGGAGGGACAGGGGTGAATGATCAGTTCTTC.

This clonotype was counted only a few times. The rearrangement uses TRBV3-1 and TRBJ1-2; tentatively, D is TRBD1 (5 bases). This CDR3 is 16 amino acids long. CDR1 and CDR2 from the germline V gene are LGHDT and YNNKEL (reference sequence). V dropped 0 bases and J dropped 0 bases, with 11 bases sitting between them. The CDR3 sequence is CASSQEGPVSNYGYTF. Written as DNA, the CDR3 is TGTGCCAGCAGCCAAGAGGGACCCGTTTCTAACTATGGCTACACCTTC.

This chain joins TRBV7-2 and TRBJ2-5; the match to TRBD2 covers 7 bases. The end of the DNA aligns better with TRBJ2-7, so the J call may be wrong. This CDR3 is 15 amino acids long. Germline V lookup: CDR1 SGHTA, CDR2 FQGNSA. In DNA form, the CDR3 reads TGTGCCAGCAGCCCAGCTACTAGCGCCCCCTACGAGCAGTACTTC. Its protein is CASSPATSAPYEQYF.

The rearrangement uses TRBV4-1 and TRBJ1-5; 10 nucleotides agree with TRBD1. Germline V gene data show CDR1 as MGHRA and CDR2 as YSYEKL. J lost 7 bases, V lost 4 bases, and 4 bases had no gene match. The CDR3 is 14 residues long. The CDR3 DNA follows: TGCGCCAGCAGCCGACAGGGGGCTCGACAGCCCCAGCATTTT. Amino acids: CASSRQGARQPQHF.

The chain recombines TRBV24-1 with TRBJ2-3; 9 bases agree with TRBD1. The germline V gene has CDR1 KGHDR and CDR2 SFDVKD. The CDR3 has 16 residues. The V segment lost 7 bases and the J segment 6 bases; nucleotides outside the gene matches: 13. CDR3 sequence: CATSRGQGLVRDTQYF. CDR3 DNA: TGTGCCACCAGCCGCGGACAGGGGCTTGTCCGGGATACGCAGTATTTT.

The chain employs TRBV28 and TRBJ2-7; D is possibly TRBD2 (6 bases). V gave up 6 bases and J gave up 3 bases, with 15 bases separating them. This CDR3 is 14 amino acids long. Germline V gene lookup returns CDR1 MDHEN and CDR2 SYDVKM. CDR3 sequence (DNA): TGTGCCAGCAGCCGTGGGGGGATAGTCTACGAGCAGTACTTC. This translates into CASSRGGIVYEQYF. The variable domain in full, completed from reference TRBV28 and TRBJ2-7, reads DVKVTQSSRYLVKRTGEKVFLECVQDMDHENMFWYRQDPGLGLRLIYFSYDVKMKEKGDIPEGYSVSREKKERFSLILESASTNQTSMYLCASSRGGIVYEQYFGPGTRLTVT.

This clonotype was counted only a few times. The chain is built from TRBV6-2 or TRBV6-3 and TRBJ2-3, with 13 bases fitting TRBD2. Germline V CDR1 and CDR2: MNHEY, SVGEGT. The CDR3 length is 20 residues. With V trimmed by 2 bases and J by 5 bases, 16 bases remained unmatched. In DNA, the CDR3 is TGTGCCAGCAGTTACCCCCCGTACCGTACTAGCGGGAGGGGGCGAGATACGCAGTATTTT. Translating gives CASSYPPYRTSGRGRDTQYF.

The chain joins TRBV14 to TRBJ2-1, with 9 nucleotides matching TRBD1. Germline V gene lookup returns CDR1 SGHDN and CDR2 FVKESK. This CDR3 contains 13 residues. With 1 base clipped from V and 12 bases from J, the junction kept 4 bases outside the gene matches. As DNA, the CDR3 is TGTGCCAGCAGCCAAGGGGACAGGGTTTGGCAGTTCTTC. Protein product: CASSQGDRVWQFF.

The genes are TRBV28 and TRBJ1-2; no clear D. Germline V gene data show CDR1 as MDHEN and CDR2 as SYDVKM. V was shortened by 6 bases and J by 8 bases, with 16 bases between the two germline ends. The CDR3 is 13 amino acids. The CDR3 reads CASRPYGRGGYTF. In nucleotides, the CDR3 is TGTGCCAGCAGGCCTTATGGTCGAGGCGGCTACACCTTC.

The rearrangement uses TRBV29-1 and TRBJ2-7, with D perhaps TRBD2 (7 bases). This CDR3 comprises 14 residues. Trimming stripped 4 bases from V and 2 bases from J, with 15 bases between. CDR1 and CDR2 (germline): SQVTM, ANQGSEA. In DNA form, the CDR3 reads TGCAGCGTTGGGGGGGGCGCAAGGACCTACGAGCAGTACTTC. Its translation is CSVGGGARTYEQYF.

There are a few counts of this clonotype. The chain uses TRBV25-1 and TRBJ2-3; 15 bases match TRBD2. This CDR3 is built from 19 residues. Germline V lookup: CDR1 MGHDK, CDR2 SYGVNS. V dropped 3 bases and J dropped 5; count of bases not matched to a gene: 12. In DNA, the CDR3 is TGTGCCAGCAGTGAGCCCCAGGGACTAGCGGGGGGCGGTATAGATACGCAGTATTTT. As protein: CASSEPQGLAGGGIDTQYF.